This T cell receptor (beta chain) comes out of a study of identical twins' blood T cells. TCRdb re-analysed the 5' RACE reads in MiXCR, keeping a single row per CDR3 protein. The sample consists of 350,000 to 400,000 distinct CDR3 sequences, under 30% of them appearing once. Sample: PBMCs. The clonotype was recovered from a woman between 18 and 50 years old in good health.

The CDR3 nucleotides are TGTGCCAGCAGCTTAGATGAGCGGTGGGGGGTTTACAATGAGCAGTTCTTC. It encodes CASSLDERWGVYNEQFF. The chain carries TRBV7-8 and TRBJ2-1, with D maybe TRBD2 (6 bases). Germline V gene sequence: CDR1 SGHVS, CDR2 FQNEAQ. Deletions cut 1 base from V and 4 bases from J, with 17 bases between. CDR3 length: 17 amino acids.